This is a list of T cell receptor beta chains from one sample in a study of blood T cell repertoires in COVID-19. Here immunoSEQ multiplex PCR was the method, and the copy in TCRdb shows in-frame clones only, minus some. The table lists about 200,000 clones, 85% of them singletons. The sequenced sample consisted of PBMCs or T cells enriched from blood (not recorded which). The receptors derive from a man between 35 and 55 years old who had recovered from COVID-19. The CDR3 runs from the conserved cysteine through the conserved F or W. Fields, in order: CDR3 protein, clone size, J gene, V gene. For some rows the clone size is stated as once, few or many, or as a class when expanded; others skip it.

CASSPPSDGGSAGANVLTF,once,TRBJ2-6,TRBV18
CASTRHINQPQHF,-,TRBJ1-5,TRBV6-5
CASSSTVYEQYF,once,TRBJ2-7,TRBV7-9
CATSDLEGGNTGELFF,-,TRBJ2-2,TRBV24-1
CASSGGQGVNTEAFF,-,TRBJ1-1,TRBV11-3
CASSFGSHNSYEQYF,-,TRBJ2-7,TRBV13
CASTRGQGGGHQPQHF,-,TRBJ1-5,TRBV2
CASSLEQRGRSGRRNEQFF,-,TRBJ2-1,TRBV7-8
CASSLGEAGVAFF,-,TRBJ1-1,TRBV5-1
CASSSTGAWTDTQYF,-,TRBJ2-3,TRBV5-1
CASSYASGETYEQYF,-,TRBJ2-7,TRBV6-5
CASSFQVNQPQHF,once,TRBJ1-5,TRBV28
CASSLGGRGTEAFF,-,TRBJ1-1,TRBV28
CASSFGGGQLAFF,-,TRBJ1-1,TRBV11-2
CASSPRQGSQETQYF,-,TRBJ2-5,TRBV18
CASSRGQNTEAFF,-,TRBJ1-1,TRBV4-2
CASSALRDDTEAFF,-,TRBJ1-1,TRBV7-2
CASSEALAQDIQYF,once,TRBJ2-4,TRBV2
CASSQDPGRILDEQFF,-,TRBJ2-1,TRBV4-3
CASSSEDGNQPQHF,few,TRBJ1-5,TRBV7-9
CASSLGGTDYNSPLHF,-,TRBJ1-6,TRBV13
CASSGKSGTATYNEQFF,-,TRBJ2-1,TRBV25-1
CASARLAEMDGELFF,once,TRBJ2-2,TRBV6-5
CASSYSLQEYYGYTF,-,TRBJ1-2,TRBV6-5
CASSDRTAGDEQFF,once,TRBJ2-1,TRBV6-1
CASSAGQHTEAFF,few,TRBJ1-1,TRBV11-3
CSVGGTGAFFNEQFF,few,TRBJ2-1,TRBV29-1
CASSQYNSPLHF,-,TRBJ1-6,TRBV6-5
CASSLIREHYGYTF,-,TRBJ1-2,TRBV27
CASSVGGGQNEQFF,-,TRBJ2-1,TRBV9
CAWSSERVYEQYF,few,TRBJ2-7,TRBV30
CASSLDSWNTEAFF,few,TRBJ1-1,TRBV13
CASSLLQGGEKLFF,-,TRBJ1-4,TRBV5-1
CASSGYGSLYSNQPQHF,-,TRBJ1-5,TRBV6-1
CASSSLVGSPYNEQFF,-,TRBJ2-1,TRBV5-6
CASSSQNSNQPQHF,once,TRBJ1-5,TRBV6-5
CASRKRLDSYEQYF,-,TRBJ2-7,TRBV19
CAWSDAGRRNSPLHF,-,TRBJ1-6,TRBV30
CASTRDIYNEQFF,-,TRBJ2-1,TRBV2
CASSPDRGSTEAFF,-,TRBJ1-1,TRBV18
CASSLASGEEKLFF,-,TRBJ1-4,TRBV7-9
CASSKAQLWAEQFF,-,TRBJ2-1,TRBV21-1
CASSPDMGDEQYF,once,TRBJ2-7,TRBV5-1
CASSQDLRETQYF,-,TRBJ2-5,TRBV14
CASSLVREEFF,-,TRBJ2-1,TRBV5-8
CASSEDGRDTGELFF,few,TRBJ2-2,TRBV25-1
CASTRGLALGEQYF,-,TRBJ2-7,TRBV27
CASSLVSGGSSGANVLTF,-,TRBJ2-6,TRBV5-6
CASSLAGVPGETQYF,once,TRBJ2-5,TRBV5-4
CASSDSLAGGVDTQYF,-,TRBJ2-3,TRBV6-4
CASSLELAVYEQYF,-,TRBJ2-7,TRBV5-5